This entry describes one T cell receptor beta chain. What it recognizes is unknown. The identical CDR3 is also encoded by other nucleotide sequences in the sample. Naive CD8 cells were CD45RO-negative, positively selected for CCR7, excluding terminally differentiated effector memory CD45RA+ cells. Donors included only healthy HIV-negative adults lacking recent acute infections or vaccinations. This sample is part of a study of shared clonotypes between healthy human individuals. Study results and limitations: A few donors showed sharing of approximately 4.7% of naive CD4 clonotypes.

Assay execution took place at the deep level. Using immunoSEQ multiplex PCR, the repertoire was profiled, and TCRdb retains in-frame clones only, with some absent. The sample records some 2 million clones, about 95% being singletons. CDR3 length: 11 residues. Trimming at V came to 8 bases and at J to 10 bases, leaving 4 bases not matched to a gene. Germline lookup yields CDR1 MNHEY and CDR2 SMNVEV (reference sequence). The V call is TRBV27, the J call TRBJ2-1; 8 bases align to TRBD2. This TCR was sampled from a man between 18 and 35 years old in good health. Sequencing was done on a sample of naive CD8+ T cells sorted from blood. CDR3 sequence: CASSGGNEQFF. CDR3 bases: TGTGCCAGCTCGGGGGGGAACGAGCAGTTCTTC.